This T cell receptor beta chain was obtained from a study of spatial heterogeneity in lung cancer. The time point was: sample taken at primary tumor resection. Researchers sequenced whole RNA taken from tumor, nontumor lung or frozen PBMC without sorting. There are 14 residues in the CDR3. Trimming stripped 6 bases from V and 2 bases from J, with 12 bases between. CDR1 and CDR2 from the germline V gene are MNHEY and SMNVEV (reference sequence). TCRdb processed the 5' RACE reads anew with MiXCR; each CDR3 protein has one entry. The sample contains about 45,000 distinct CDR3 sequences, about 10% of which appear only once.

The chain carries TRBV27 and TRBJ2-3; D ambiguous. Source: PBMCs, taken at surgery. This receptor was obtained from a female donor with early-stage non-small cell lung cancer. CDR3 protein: CASRRVGITDTQYF. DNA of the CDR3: TGTGCCAGCAGACGGGTTGGCATCACAGATACGCAGTATTTT.